This is a list of T cell receptor beta chains from one sample in a study of pediatric ulcerative colitis. Method: immunoSEQ multiplex PCR; TCRdb's copy keeps in-frame clones and lacks some. This table holds 64,000 or so clones, over 70% found once. The sequenced sample consisted of blood. The receptors derive from a boy younger than 18 with moderate ulcerative colitis. Each CDR3 is given with its conserved first and last residue. D genes are given only for firm matches. Clone size is given for some rows only: seen once, a few or many times, or a class if the clone is expanded.

d_call	v_call	j_call	clone_size	cdr3_nt	cdr3_aa
-	TRBV6-5	TRBJ1-5	-	TGTGCCAGCAGTTCTAAGACAGGTTTCAATCAGCCCCAGCATTTT	CASSSKTGFNQPQHF
-	TRBV30	TRBJ2-2	-	TGTGCCTGGAGTGGGGGAAGTAGGACCGGGGAGCTGTTTTTT	CAWSGGSRTGELFF
-	TRBV27	TRBJ2-7	-	TGTGCCAGCAGCACCCGGGACCGGCAGTACTTC	CASSTRDRQYF
TRBD1	TRBV6-1	TRBJ2-5	-	TGTGCCAGCAGTGAAGGGACAGGGGGTGGGACCCAGTACTTC	CASSEGTGGGTQYF
-	TRBV11-2	TRBJ1-4	-	TGTGCCAGCAGCTTAGATCGAGTTGAGTCAAATGAAAAACTGTTTTTT	CASSLDRVESNEKLFF
TRBD2	TRBV7-3	TRBJ2-3	-	TGTGCCAGCAGCCCTACTAGCGGATACTCAGATACGCAGTATTTT	CASSPTSGYSDTQYF
-	TRBV5-4	TRBJ2-5	-	TGTGCCAGCAACCGTCGGCGGGAGACCCAGTACTTC	CASNRRRETQYF
TRBD1	TRBV5-6	TRBJ1-1	-	TGTGCCAGCAGCCTGGGGGGGACAGGGGCTTTCTTT	CASSLGGTGAFF
TRBD2	TRBV7-9	TRBJ2-1	-	TGTGCCAGCGCTGGCGGGAGGACCAACAATGAGCAGTTCTTC	CASAGGRTNNEQFF
TRBD2	TRBV5-4	TRBJ2-3	-	TGTGCCAGCAGCCAGACTAGCGGGTCGAGCACAGATACGCAGTATTTT	CASSQTSGSSTDTQYF
-	TRBV7-9	TRBJ1-1	-	TGTGCCAGCAGCCCATTTGCAACAGTAGTGAACACTGAAGCTTTCTTT	CASSPFATVVNTEAFF
TRBD2	TRBV4-2	TRBJ2-7	-	TGTGCCAGCAGCCAAGGGCTAGCGGTCTACGAGCAGTACTTC	CASSQGLAVYEQYF
-	TRBV10-1	TRBJ2-3	-	TGCGCCAGCAGTGCGTTCCCCTCAGGCGTTACGCAGTATTTT	CASSAFPSGVTQYF
-	TRBV5-1	TRBJ1-1	-	TGCGCCAGCAGCTTGGGACAGGTGACGAACACTGAAGCTTTCTTT	CASSLGQVTNTEAFF
TRBD1	TRBV27	TRBJ1-2	-	TGTGCCAGCAGAGATCCAAGCGTACAGGGGGAGGCTGGTGGCTATGGCTACACCTTC	CASRDPSVQGEAGGYGYTF
TRBD2	TRBV13	TRBJ2-7	-	TGTGCCAGCAGCTTAAACGGCGGGGGGCAGGGCTACGAGCAGTACTTC	CASSLNGGGQGYEQYF
TRBD2	TRBV15	TRBJ2-3	-	TGTGCCACCAGCCGCGGACTAGCAACAGATACGCAGTATTTT	CATSRGLATDTQYF
-	TRBV6-1	TRBJ1-5	few	TGTGCCAGCAGCTCTTGGATCTCACAGCCCCAGCATTTT	CASSSWISQPQHF
-	TRBV2	TRBJ1-1	-	TGTGCCAGCAGGGGTTCGGGGGGCGCGGGGGCGAACACTGAAGCTTTCTTT	CASRGSGGAGANTEAFF
-	TRBV14	TRBJ2-3	-	TGTGCCAGCAGCCAATGGGTAGTGGGAAGAGATACGCAGTATTTT	CASSQWVVGRDTQYF
TRBD1	TRBV9	TRBJ1-1	-	TGTGCCAGCAGCGCGGATCACAGGGGACATGCTTTCTTT	CASSADHRGHAFF
-	TRBV4-1	TRBJ1-1	-	TGCGCCAGCAGCCAAGTCCCTCGGGGGAACACTGAAGCTTTCTTT	CASSQVPRGNTEAFF
TRBD1	TRBV6-6	TRBJ2-1	-	TGTGCCAGCAGTTACCGGGACAGAAGGAGGTACAATGAGCAGTTCTTC	CASSYRDRRRYNEQFF
-	TRBV30	TRBJ2-5	-	TGTGCCTGGAGTGTAATCCGGGAGACCCAGTACTTC	CAWSVIRETQYF
TRBD2	TRBV9	TRBJ2-1	-	TGTGCCAGCAGCCCCTCGGGGACTACAATTACAATGATTGAGCAGTTCTTC	CASSPSGTTITMIEQFF
TRBD2	TRBV6-6	TRBJ2-2	-	TGTGCCAGCAGTCAAACTAGCGGGGGGGCCAACGGGGAGCTGTTTTTT	CASSQTSGGANGELFF
TRBD2	TRBV4-1	TRBJ2-7	-	TGCGCCAGCAGCCAAGATTCGAACGGGGGGACCTACGAGCAGTACTTC	CASSQDSNGGTYEQYF
-	TRBV30	TRBJ1-2	once	TGTGCCTGGAGTAAAGGGACCCAGGTACATGGCTACACCTTC	CAWSKGTQVHGYTF
-	TRBV19	TRBJ1-2	-	TGTGCCAGTAGTATGAGGGATAACTATGGCTACACCTTC	CASSMRDNYGYTF
TRBD1	TRBV6-5	TRBJ1-5	-	TGTGCCAGCAGAGGGGACAGGGGGTCGCATCAGCCCCAGCATTTT	CASRGDRGSHQPQHF
TRBD1	TRBV7-9	TRBJ1-4	few	TGTGCCAGCAGTCCCGGGACAGGGGTTGAAAAACTGTTTTTT	CASSPGTGVEKLFF
-	TRBV9	TRBJ2-7	-	TGTGCCAGCAGCGTAGGCCCCTCCTACGAGCAGTACTTC	CASSVGPSYEQYF
TRBD1	TRBV18	TRBJ2-7	-	TGTGCCAGCCTCCCGGGACAGGGGTCCTACGAGCAGTACTTC	CASLPGQGSYEQYF
-	TRBV19	TRBJ2-5	-	TGTGCCAGTAGTGGCTGGACTGGGCATGACTCGTACCAAGAGACCCAGTACTTC	CASSGWTGHDSYQETQYF
TRBD2	TRBV5-1	TRBJ2-2	-	TGCGCCAGCAGCTTTCCAGGGAGGGACACCGGGGAGCTGTTTTTT	CASSFPGRDTGELFF
-	TRBV5-1	TRBJ1-3	few	TGCGCCAGCAGTGAGGGCTCTGGAAACACCATATATTTT	CASSEGSGNTIYF
-	TRBV18	TRBJ2-7	few	TGTGCCAGCTCACATTCTAGCGTCCGGCTGAGCGAGCAGTACTTC	CASSHSSVRLSEQYF
-	TRBV7-6	TRBJ1-6	-	TGTGCCAGCAGCTTAGCGGGGATCGAATCACCCCTCCACTTT	CASSLAGIESPLHF
-	TRBV4-1	TRBJ2-6	-	TGCGCCAGCAGCCAAGATAGGGCAGGGGCTCCTGGGGGGGCCAACGTCCTGACTTTC	CASSQDRAGAPGGANVLTF
-	TRBV4-1	TRBJ1-2	-	TGCGCCAGCAGCCCGGGGCGGCTTAACTATGGCTACACCTTC	CASSPGRLNYGYTF
TRBD2	TRBV5-1	TRBJ2-7	once	TGCGCCAGCAGCTTGGCTTCTAGCGGTACCTACGAGCAGTACTTC	CASSLASSGTYEQYF
TRBD1	TRBV6-1	TRBJ1-2	few	TGTGCCAGCAGTGAAGGCAGGGGGGACGTCTATGGCTACACCTTC	CASSEGRGDVYGYTF
-	TRBV9	TRBJ1-2	-	TGTGCCAGCAGCGTAGCTGCGTCAGCGACTAACTATGGCTACACCTTC	CASSVAASATNYGYTF
-	TRBV5-5	TRBJ1-2	once	TGTGCCAGCAGCTCGTCGCCTTCGGCTCCCTATGGCTACACCTTC	CASSSSPSAPYGYTF
TRBD1	TRBV27	TRBJ2-7	once	TGTGCCAGCAGCCCTCGACAGGGGGCGCGACCCTACGAGCAGTACTTC	CASSPRQGARPYEQYF
-	TRBV19	TRBJ2-1	-	TGTGCCAGTAGTATAGTGGGGAATGAGCAGTTCTTC	CASSIVGNEQFF
-	TRBV14	TRBJ2-1	-	TGTGCCAGCAGCCAAGGATTTTTAAGGGGGAGAGGCGTCTACAATGAGCAGTTCTTC	CASSQGFLRGRGVYNEQFF
TRBD2	TRBV5-1	TRBJ2-6	once	TGCGCCAGCAGCTTAGGATCTCGCGGGAGCGGATCTGGGGCCAACGTCCTGACTTTC	CASSLGSRGSGSGANVLTF
TRBD1	TRBV25-1	TRBJ2-2	-	TGTGCCAGCAGTGTACAGGGGAAAGGGGGCACCGGGGAGCTGTTTTTT	CASSVQGKGGTGELFF
TRBD1	TRBV27	TRBJ1-6	-	TGTGCCAGCAGTCTGACAGGGTTTAATTCACCCCTCCACTTT	CASSLTGFNSPLHF
-	TRBV6-1	TRBJ1-3	-	TGTGCCAGCGGTCCCCCTGGAAACACCATATATTTT	CASGPPGNTIYF
-	TRBV19	TRBJ1-5	-	TGTGCCAGTAGTCTCCGACAGGAGTATCAGCCCCAGCATTTT	CASSLRQEYQPQHF
-	TRBV19	TRBJ2-2	-	TGTGCCAGTAGTATTGGTCGGAGCGCGAACACCGGGGAGCTGTTTTTT	CASSIGRSANTGELFF
-	TRBV6-6	TRBJ2-7	-	TGTGCCAGCAGTTACCTGTACGAGCAGTACTTC	CASSYLYEQYF
-	TRBV4-1	TRBJ2-3	-	TGCGCCAGCAGCCAAGAAGGTAGCGGTAGCACAGATACGCAGTATTTT	CASSQEGSGSTDTQYF